The rows below give T cell receptor beta chains drawn from one sample of a study of T-cell memory formation after mild COVID-19. MiXCR, run by TCRdb on the 5' RACE reads, gives a single entry per CDR3 protein. Of 300,000 to 350,000 distinct CDR3 sequences in the sample, over 11% were seen once. The sequencing input was PBMCs or a T cell subset sorted from them (not recorded which). The receptors were sampled from a man between 18 and 29 years old who had mild COVID-19 (a few samples of this study predate the infection). Cell type and time point are not known. The CDR3 runs from the conserved cysteine through the conserved F or W. A D gene is named only where the DNA matches it firmly. Clone size is stated in some rows and not others, as once, few, many or a class when expanded.

d_gene: TRBD1
j_gene: TRBJ1-4
v_gene: TRBV20-1
abundance: NA
CDR3aa: CSARRDSLNEKLFF
CDR3nt: TGCAGTGCTAGAAGGGACAGCCTTAATGAAAAACTGTTTTTT

d_gene: TRBD2
j_gene: TRBJ2-2
v_gene: TRBV19
abundance: once
CDR3aa: CASSAGGITGELFF
CDR3nt: TGTGCCAGTAGTGCCGGGGGGATTACCGGGGAGCTGTTTTTT

d_gene: TRBD1
j_gene: TRBJ2-3
v_gene: TRBV5-5
abundance: NA
CDR3aa: CASSSTGTGITDTQYF
CDR3nt: TGTGCCAGCAGCTCTACCGGGACAGGGATCACAGATACGCAGTATTTT

d_gene: NA
j_gene: TRBJ1-5
v_gene: TRBV20-1
abundance: few
CDR3aa: CSARKPGGLGNQPQHF
CDR3nt: TGCAGTGCTAGGAAGCCCGGAGGTCTGGGAAATCAGCCCCAGCATTTT

d_gene: TRBD1
j_gene: TRBJ1-5
v_gene: TRBV2
abundance: NA
CDR3aa: CASNPQGGSNQPQHF
CDR3nt: TGTGCCAGCAACCCACAGGGGGGTAGCAATCAGCCCCAGCATTTT

d_gene: NA
j_gene: TRBJ1-2
v_gene: TRBV4-3
abundance: few
CDR3aa: CASSQVKQAYGYTF
CDR3nt: TGCGCCAGCAGCCAAGTTAAACAGGCCTATGGCTACACCTTC

d_gene: TRBD2
j_gene: TRBJ2-1
v_gene: TRBV7-9
abundance: few
CDR3aa: CASSLGGGHEQFF
CDR3nt: TGTGCCAGCAGCTTAGGGGGGGGTCATGAGCAGTTCTTC

d_gene: NA
j_gene: TRBJ1-2
v_gene: TRBV6-5
abundance: few
CDR3aa: CASRRVSRTGYTF
CDR3nt: TGTGCCAGCAGAAGGGTCTCTCGAACTGGCTACACCTTC

d_gene: TRBD1
j_gene: TRBJ2-7
v_gene: TRBV12-3/TRBV12-4
abundance: NA
CDR3aa: CASSLEGQTGEQYF
CDR3nt: TGTGCCAGCAGTTTAGAGGGACAGACCGGCGAGCAGTACTTC

d_gene: TRBD2
j_gene: TRBJ2-7
v_gene: TRBV6-2/TRBV6-3
abundance: NA
CDR3aa: CASTRRASGFYEQYF
CDR3nt: TGTGCCAGCACCCGGCGGGCTAGCGGATTCTACGAGCAGTACTTC

d_gene: TRBD2
j_gene: TRBJ2-3
v_gene: TRBV20-1
abundance: few
CDR3aa: CSASIAGVVSTQYF
CDR3nt: TGCAGTGCTAGCATAGCGGGAGTAGTGAGTACGCAGTATTTT

d_gene: NA
j_gene: TRBJ1-5
v_gene: TRBV2
abundance: few
CDR3aa: CASSGSGRDQPQHF
CDR3nt: TGTGCCAGCAGTGGGTCAGGGCGGGATCAGCCCCAGCATTTT

d_gene: TRBD1
j_gene: TRBJ2-7
v_gene: TRBV25-1
abundance: once
CDR3aa: CASRQGGSYEQYF
CDR3nt: TGTGCCAGTAGACAGGGGGGCTCCTACGAGCAGTACTTC

d_gene: NA
j_gene: TRBJ2-7
v_gene: TRBV20-1
abundance: NA
CDR3aa: CSASRSPSGYEQYF
CDR3nt: TGCAGTGCTAGTCGGTCCCCGTCAGGATACGAGCAGTACTTC

d_gene: TRBD1
j_gene: TRBJ2-7
v_gene: TRBV4-3
abundance: NA
CDR3aa: CASSLGTDISYEQYF
CDR3nt: TGCGCCAGCAGCCTCGGGACAGATATTTCCTACGAGCAGTACTTC